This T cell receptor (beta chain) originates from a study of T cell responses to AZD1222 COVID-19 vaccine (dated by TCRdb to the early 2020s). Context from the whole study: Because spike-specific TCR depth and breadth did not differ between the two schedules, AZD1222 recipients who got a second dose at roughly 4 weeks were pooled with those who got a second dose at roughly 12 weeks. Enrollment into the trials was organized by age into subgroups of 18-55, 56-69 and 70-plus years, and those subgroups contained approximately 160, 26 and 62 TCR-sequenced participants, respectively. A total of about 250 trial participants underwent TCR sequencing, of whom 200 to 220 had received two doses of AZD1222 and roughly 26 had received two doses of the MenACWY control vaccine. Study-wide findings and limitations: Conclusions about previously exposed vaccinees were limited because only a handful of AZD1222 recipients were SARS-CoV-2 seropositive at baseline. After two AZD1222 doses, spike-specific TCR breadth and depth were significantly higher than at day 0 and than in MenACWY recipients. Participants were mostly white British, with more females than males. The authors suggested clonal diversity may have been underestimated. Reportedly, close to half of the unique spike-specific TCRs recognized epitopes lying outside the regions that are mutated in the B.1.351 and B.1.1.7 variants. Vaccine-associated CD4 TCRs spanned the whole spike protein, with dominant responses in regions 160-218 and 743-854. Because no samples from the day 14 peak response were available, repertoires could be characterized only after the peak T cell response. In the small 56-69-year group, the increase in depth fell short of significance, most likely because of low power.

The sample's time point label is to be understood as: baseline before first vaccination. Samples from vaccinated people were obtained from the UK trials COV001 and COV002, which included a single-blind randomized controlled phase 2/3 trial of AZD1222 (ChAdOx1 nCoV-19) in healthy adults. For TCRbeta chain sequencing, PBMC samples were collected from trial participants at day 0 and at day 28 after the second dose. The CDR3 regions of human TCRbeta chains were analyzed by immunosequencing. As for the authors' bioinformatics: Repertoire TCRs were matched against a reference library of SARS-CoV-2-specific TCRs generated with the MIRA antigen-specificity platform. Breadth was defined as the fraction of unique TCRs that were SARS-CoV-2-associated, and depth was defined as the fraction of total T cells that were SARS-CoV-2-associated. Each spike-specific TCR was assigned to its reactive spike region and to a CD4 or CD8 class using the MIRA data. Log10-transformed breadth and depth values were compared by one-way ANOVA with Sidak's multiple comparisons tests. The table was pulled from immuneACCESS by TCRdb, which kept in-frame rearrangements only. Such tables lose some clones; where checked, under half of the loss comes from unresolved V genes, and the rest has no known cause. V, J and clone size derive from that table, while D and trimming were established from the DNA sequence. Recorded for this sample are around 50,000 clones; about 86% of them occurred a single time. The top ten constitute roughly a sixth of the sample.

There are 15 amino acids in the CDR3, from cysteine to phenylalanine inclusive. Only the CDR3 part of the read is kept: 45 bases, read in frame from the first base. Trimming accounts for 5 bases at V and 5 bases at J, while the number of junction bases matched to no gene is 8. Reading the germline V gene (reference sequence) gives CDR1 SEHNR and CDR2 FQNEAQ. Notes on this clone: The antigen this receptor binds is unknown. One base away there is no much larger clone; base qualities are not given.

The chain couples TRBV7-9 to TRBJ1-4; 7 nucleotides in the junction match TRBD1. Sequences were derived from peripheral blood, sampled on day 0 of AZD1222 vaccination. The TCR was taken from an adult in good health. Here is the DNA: TGTGCCAGCAGCCCAGGGGGGGGGAGAAATGAAAAACTGTTTTTT. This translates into CASSPGGGRNEKLFF.